The next 13 T cell receptor beta chains were all read from a single sample in a study of T-cell reconstitution after alpha-beta-depleted transplantation in children. The authors prepared the TCRbeta library with unique molecular identifiers. TCRdb recomputed calls from the PCR reads with MiXCR, one row per CDR3 protein. Of about 500,000 distinct CDR3 sequences in the sample, about 33% were seen once. The sequenced sample was PBMCs from the stem cell graft donor, obtained from the stem cell graft. These receptors were obtained from a human donor who donated a stem cell graft to a child with aplastic anemia.

This clonotype was seen more than once but under ten times. As DNA, the CDR3 is TGTGCCTGGAATGGTCCGGGAGTGAAGACCCAGTACTTC. Its translation: CAWNGPGVKTQYF. The J gene is TRBJ2-5, the V gene TRBV30; D possibly corresponds to TRBD2 (6 bases). The CDR3 consists of 13 residues. CDR1 and CDR2 (germline): GTSNPN, SVGIG (reference sequence). V was shortened by 4 bases and J by 6 bases, with 15 bases between the two germline ends.

The V and J genes are TRBV28 and TRBJ1-1; 8 nucleotides match TRBD1. This CDR3 spans 14 amino acids. V lost 5 bases to trimming and J lost 7 bases; unmatched junction nucleotides: 9. CDR1 MDHEN and CDR2 SYDVKM come from the germline V gene. CDR3 in DNA: TGTGCCAGCAGTCCACACACAACAGGGGGTGAAGCTTTCTTT. It encodes CASSPHTTGGEAFF.

This clonotype occurred a few times. The CDR3 coding sequence is TGTGCCAGCAGTTACCCCTCCGTCCGCAATGAGCAGTTCTTC. It codes for CASSYPSVRNEQFF. The chain links TRBV6-5 to TRBJ2-1, with D unclear. This CDR3 is 14 amino acids long. The V gene's germline CDR1 is MNHEY and CDR2 SVGAGI. The V and J ends lost 2 bases and 6 bases respectively, with 11 bases between them.

There are a few counts of this clonotype. V and J are TRBV7-6 and TRBJ2-7; a weak D match, TRBD2 (7 bases). Germline CDR1 reads SGHVS; CDR2 reads FNYEAQ. V lost 4 bases to trimming and J lost 4 bases, with 20 bases between them. This CDR3 region has 16 residues. CDR3 DNA: TGTGCCAGCAGCTCCTCAAGGGGGGGGGCCCTATACGAGCAGTACTTC. Encoded protein: CASSSSRGGALYEQYF.

In this sample, this clonotype turned up once. The chain couples TRBV7-9 to TRBJ1-1, with TRBD1 matching 11 bases. This CDR3 is built from 15 residues. Unmatched junction bases numbered 5, after V lost 4 bases and J lost 4 bases. Germline V gene data show CDR1 as SEHNR and CDR2 as FQNEAQ (reference sequence). The CDR3 here is CASSSGQGARTEAFF. The DNA for the CDR3 is TGTGCCAGCAGCTCCGGACAGGGGGCGCGCACTGAAGCTTTCTTT. The whole variable domain, filled in from reference TRBV7-9 and TRBJ1-1, reads DTGVSQNPRHKITKRGQNVTFRCDPISEHNRLYWYRQTLGQGPEFLTYFQNEAQLEKSRLLSDRFSAERPKGSFSTLEIQRTEQGDSAMYLCASSSGQGARTEAFFGQGTRLTVV.

The chain has TRBV7-3 and TRBJ1-1; D call uncertain. The CDR3 spans 15 residues. Germline V gives CDR1 SGHTA, CDR2 FQGTGA. V was cut by 2 bases and J by 1 base, with 11 bases left in between. The chain's CDR3 is CASSLSATANTEAFF. CDR3 bases: TGTGCCAGCAGCTTATCCGCGACGGCGAACACTGAAGCTTTCTTT. Looking up the rest from reference TRBV7-3 and TRBJ1-1 gives the full variable domain: GAGVSQTPSNKVTEKGKYVELRCDPISGHTALYWYRQSLGQGPEFLIYFQGTGAADDSGLPNDRFFAVRPEGSVSTLKIQRTERGDSAVYLCASSLSATANTEAFFGQGTRLTVV.

A few counts support this clonotype. The chain joins TRBV12-3 or TRBV12-4 to TRBJ1-5; D is unclear. This CDR3 comprises 13 residues. V was clipped by 3 bases and J by 5 bases, with 8 bases between them. DNA of the CDR3: TGTGCCAGCAGTTTCGACGGACATCAGCCCCAGCATTTT. Translated: CASSFDGHQPQHF.

This clonotype was seen only a few times. This chain uses TRBV20-1 with TRBJ2-3; D unresolved. Germline values: CDR1 DFQATT, CDR2 SNEGSKA (reference sequence). The V and J ends lost 5 bases and 2 bases respectively, with 11 bases between them. This CDR3 spans 13 amino acids. The CDR3 loop is CSAPTSVTDTQYF. The CDR3 DNA reads TGCAGTGCTCCCACGAGCGTCACAGATACGCAGTATTTT.

This sequence joins TRBV24-1 and TRBJ2-4; D gene uncertain. Germline CDR1 KGHDR, CDR2 SFDVKD. This CDR3 contains 11 residues. V lost 9 bases and J 7 bases, leaving 9 bases between the germline ends. CDR3 region: CATGVGNIQYF. CDR3 DNA: TGTGCCACCGGGGTAGGGAACATTCAGTACTTC.

The chain is built from TRBV5-1 and TRBJ2-3, with 12 nucleotides matching TRBD2. This CDR3 is 16 amino acids long. Trimming took 3 bases from V and 2 from J; bases not matched to a gene: 4. The V gene's germline CDR1 is SGHRS and CDR2 YFSETQ. The CDR3 region is CASSSGLAGNTDTQYF. The CDR3 DNA reads as TGCGCCAGCAGCTCCGGACTAGCGGGGAACACAGATACGCAGTATTTT.

This clonotype was counted only a few times. This chain joins TRBV5-1 and TRBJ2-2; 7 bases match TRBD2. The V and J ends lost 0 bases and 4 bases, in that order; junction bases with no gene match: 3. Germline lookup yields CDR1 SGHRS and CDR2 YFSETQ. This CDR3 spans 15 amino acids. This CDR3 is CASSLELAFTGELFF. In DNA, the CDR3 is TGCGCCAGCAGCTTGGAACTAGCGTTCACCGGGGAGCTGTTTTTT.

The chain employs TRBV11-2 and TRBJ2-5; D call uncertain. V lost 5 bases and J lost 2, with 15 bases in between. CDR1 and CDR2 from the germline V gene are SGHAT and FQNNGV. The CDR3 contains 15 residues. CDR3 sequence reads: CASSHDVRNQETQYF. The CDR3 nucleotides read TGTGCCAGCAGCCACGACGTTCGGAATCAAGAGACCCAGTACTTC.

J is TRBJ2-1 and V is TRBV11-3; D perhaps matches TRBD2 (6 bases). Germline CDR1 and CDR2: SGHNT and YENEEA. The CDR3 contains 16 residues. V was cut by 3 bases and J by 6 bases, with 18 bases left in between. The CDR3 DNA sequence: TGTGCCAGCAGCTTCCTCTCCCACGAGGGAGGCAATGAGCAGTTCTTC. It yields the protein CASSFLSHEGGNEQFF.